These 22 T cell receptor beta chains came from one sample sequenced in a study of cytomegalovirus exposure and HLA in healthy donors (dated by TCRdb to about 2017). Library preparation used the immunoSEQ multiplex PCR assay. The multiplex PCR relied on a mix of 60 forward primers for TCR Vbeta segments and 13 reverse primers for TCR Jbeta segments. TCRdb holds this immuneACCESS table with in-frame rearrangements only. Some clones are missing; in checked studies, unresolved V genes explain under half, and the rest has no known cause. This sample's table contains 150,000 to 200,000 clones. In total, the top ten clones hold 0.79% of the sample. The source material was PBMCs. These receptors originate from a woman aged 18-30 years in good health and CMV-seropositive.

The gene calls are TRBV6-6 and TRBJ1-3, with a weak D call TRBD1 (5 bases). The CDR3 covers 16 residues. Germline CDR1 and CDR2: MNHNY and SVGAGI (reference sequence). V lost 2 bases and J 3 bases, leaving 14 bases between the germline ends. CDR3 in amino acids: CASSYPTGFGGNTIYF. The DNA for the CDR3 is TGTGCCAGCAGTTACCCTACAGGCTTCGGTGGAAACACCATATATTTT.

The rearrangement joins TRBV10-3 to TRBJ1-5; D remains ambiguous. The CDR3 loop spans 14 amino acids. Deletions cut 0 bases from V and 9 bases from J, with 12 bases between. CDR1 and CDR2 from the germline V gene are ENHRY and SYGVKD. CDR3 residues: CAISESMRDRPQHF. The CDR3 DNA reads TGTGCCATCAGTGAGTCCATGAGGGATCGGCCCCAGCATTTT.

The V gene is TRBV28, the J gene TRBJ2-3, with TRBD1 matching 9 bases. J was trimmed by 4 bases and V by 4 bases; bases with no gene match: 9. Germline values: CDR1 MDHEN, CDR2 SYDVKM. The length of the CDR3 is 16 residues. CDR3 nucleotides: TGTGCCAGCAGTTCCGTCGGGACAGGGTATCCAGATACGCAGTATTTT. This encodes CASSSVGTGYPDTQYF.

The chain employs TRBV6-4 and TRBJ2-1; TRBD2 aligns across 9 bases. The CDR3 sequence is 15 residues long. Germline V lookup: CDR1 MRHNA, CDR2 SNTAGT. V lost 1 base, J lost 9 bases, and 7 bases stayed unmatched. The CDR3 DNA follows: TGTGCCAGCAGTGACTTTAGCGGGGGCGGTGGTGAGCAGTTCTTC. Encoded protein: CASSDFSGGGGEQFF.

This chain joins TRBV5-1 and TRBJ2-7; TRBD2 matches at 14 bases. The CDR3 consists of 16 residues. CDR1 is SGHRS and CDR2 is YFSETQ in the germline V gene. J was trimmed by 6 bases and V by 4 bases; bases with no gene match: 9. CDR3 residues: CASSPAGTSGSVEQYF. CDR3 nucleotides: TGCGCCAGCAGCCCAGCCGGGACTAGCGGGAGCGTCGAGCAGTACTTC.

The rearrangement links TRBV5-1 to TRBJ1-1, with D hard to call. Germline V gene lookup returns CDR1 SGHRS and CDR2 YFSETQ. This CDR3 comprises 13 residues. Trimming pared 1 base from V and 0 bases from J, leaving 4 bases between. This chain's CDR3 is CASSLHMNTEAFF. The CDR3 DNA reads as TGCGCCAGCAGCTTGCACATGAACACTGAAGCTTTCTTT.

The chain carries TRBV28 and TRBJ1-2; TRBD1 agrees at 9 bases. The germline CDR1 and CDR2 sequences are MDHEN and SYDVKM. The CDR3 covers 14 residues. J was trimmed by 4 bases and V by 3 bases; bases with no gene match: 3. This chain's CDR3 is CASSFTGGSYGYTF. The CDR3, as DNA: TGTGCCAGCAGTTTTACAGGGGGCTCCTATGGCTACACCTTC.

The V call is TRBV5-1, the J call TRBJ2-1; 8 positions agree with TRBD2. CDR1 and CDR2 (germline): SGHRS, YFSETQ. With V trimmed by 2 bases and J by 8 bases, 6 bases remained unmatched. CDR3 size: 14 residues. The CDR3 sequence: CASSFSGTNDEQFF. The CDR3 DNA follows: TGCGCCAGCAGCTTTAGCGGGACTAATGATGAGCAGTTCTTC.

The chain is built from TRBV10-3 and TRBJ1-5; TRBD1 is a possible D gene (5 bases). V was clipped by 11 bases and J by 2 bases, with 10 bases between them. This CDR3 contains 12 residues. Germline values: CDR1 ENHRY, CDR2 SYGVKD. The CDR3 nucleotides read TGTGCCGCGGGGCTGGGCAATCAGCCCCAGCATTTT. As protein: CAAGLGNQPQHF.

The chain employs TRBV5-6 and TRBJ2-3; the match to TRBD1 covers 7 bases. Germline V gives CDR1 SGHDT, CDR2 YYEEEE. The CDR3 length is 12 residues. The J segment lost 9 bases and the V segment lost 3 bases, leaving 4 bases of the junction unmatched. The CDR3 DNA is TGTGCCAGCAGCTCGACAGGGAACACGCAGTATTTT. Protein sequence: CASSSTGNTQYF.

This sequence joins TRBV6-1 and TRBJ2-2; D perhaps matches TRBD2 (6 bases). The V end lost 6 bases, the J end lost 4 bases, and 9 bases lay between the germline ends. The CDR3 extends over 13 amino acids. Germline V gene sequence: CDR1 MNHNS, CDR2 SASEGT. The CDR3 nucleotides read TGTGCCAGCAGGGGACTGTTCACCGGGGAGCTGTTTTTT. Translated: CASRGLFTGELFF.

The chain uses TRBV27 and TRBJ1-5; 9 bases match TRBD1. Trimming cost V 7 bases and J 1 base; bases outside gene matches: 2. The germline gives CDR1 MNHEY, CDR2 SMNVEV (reference sequence). This CDR3 has 14 residues. CDR3 sequence: CASKTGGSNQPQHF. The CDR3 region has the DNA TGTGCCAGCAAAACAGGGGGCAGCAATCAGCCCCAGCATTTT.

With respect to this clone: Other DNA variants within this sample encode the same CDR3. The gene calls are TRBV5-1 and TRBJ2-5, with 10 bases lining up with TRBD1. CDR3 length: 14 amino acids. Losses at the gene ends were 4 bases for V and 2 bases for J; bases not matched to a gene: 2. CDR1 and CDR2 (germline): SGHRS, YFSETQ. This CDR3 reads CASSPGQGQETQYF. The CDR3 nucleotides read TGCGCCAGCAGCCCGGGACAGGGGCAAGAGACCCAGTACTTC.

J is TRBJ1-6 and V is TRBV4-1; 8 bases are a match to TRBD1. The trim removed 0 bases at V and 8 bases at J, leaving 6 bases unmatched. CDR1 is MGHRA, CDR2 YSYEKL, per germline. This CDR3 contains 16 residues. The CDR3 DNA reads TGCGCCAGCAGCCAAGATTCTAGGACAGGGTATTCACCCCTCCACTTT. Protein product: CASSQDSRTGYSPLHF.

V gene TRBV27 combines with J gene TRBJ1-2; 7 positions agree with TRBD1. This CDR3 contains 14 residues. V gave up 3 bases and J gave up 7 bases; unmatched junction bases: 8. Germline lookup yields CDR1 MNHEY and CDR2 SMNVEV (reference sequence). CDR3 bases: TGTGCCAGCAGTTTGCGACAGGGCATGAGTGGCTACACCTTC. Protein product: CASSLRQGMSGYTF.

The chain employs TRBV6-5 and TRBJ2-7; 7 bases agree with TRBD2. The trim removed 0 bases at V and 2 bases at J, leaving 4 bases unmatched. There are 15 residues in the CDR3. Germline V CDR1 and CDR2: MNHEY, SVGAGI. CDR3: CASSYSMGGTYEQYF. CDR3 DNA: TGTGCCAGCAGTTACTCGATGGGGGGGACCTACGAGCAGTACTTC.

The CDR3 spells CASSLARNSFNQPQHF. The CDR3 bases are TGTGCCAGCAGCTTGGCCCGGAACAGCTTTAATCAGCCCCAGCATTTT. The chain combines TRBV5-6 with TRBJ1-5; D is unclear. The CDR3 totals 16 residues. The V end lost 0 bases, the J end lost 4 bases, and 14 bases lay between the germline ends. Germline V gene data show CDR1 as SGHDT and CDR2 as YYEEEE.

The genes are TRBV6-5 and TRBJ1-5, with D possibly TRBD1 on 5 matching bases. Germline assignment: CDR1 MNHEY and CDR2 SVGAGI. V dropped 5 bases and J dropped 5 bases, with 10 bases sitting between them. The CDR3 loop spans 13 amino acids. DNA of the CDR3: TGTGCCAGCAGTCCAGGGATTTATCAGCCCCAGCATTTT. Its translation: CASSPGIYQPQHF.

This chain joins TRBV7-2 and TRBJ2-1; 9 bases line up with TRBD2. This CDR3 is 13 amino acids long. The V gene end was trimmed by 4 bases and the J gene end by 9 bases; junction bases not matched to a gene: 4. Germline V gene data show CDR1 as SGHTA and CDR2 as FQGNSA. The CDR3 region has the DNA TGTGCCAGCAGCTCCCTAGCGGGAAGTGAGCAGTTCTTC. Encoded protein: CASSSLAGSEQFF.

The chain joins TRBV4-2 to TRBJ1-1; 7 nucleotides match TRBD1. Looked up from germline, CDR1 is LGHNA and CDR2 is YNFKEQ. Unmatched junction bases numbered 5, after V lost 6 bases and J lost 1 base. The CDR3 runs to 14 residues. The CDR3 DNA reads as TGTGCCAGCAGGAGAGGGACAGCGAACACTGAAGCTTTCTTT. Protein: CASRRGTANTEAFF.

The rearrangement joins TRBV2 to TRBJ1-2; tentative D call: TRBD1 (5 bases). Germline CDR1 and CDR2: SNHLY and FYNNEI. This CDR3 region has 12 residues. Trimming took 8 bases from V and 8 from J, leaving 15 bases between them. The DNA for the CDR3 is TGTGCCAGCGTACGGAGCCGGGGGGGCTACACCTTC. This gives the protein CASVRSRGGYTF.

The chain combines TRBV6-5 with TRBJ1-4; D is possibly TRBD1 (5 bases). The CDR3 has 14 amino acids. Germline V CDR1 and CDR2: MNHEY, SVGAGI. Trimming took off 2 bases at V and 7 bases at J, with 11 bases between the two ends. The CDR3 reads CASSYVGDFEKLFF. CDR3 sequence (DNA): TGTGCCAGCAGTTACGTAGGGGATTTTGAAAAACTGTTTTTT.